One sample yielded the 25 T cell receptor beta chains listed below, sequenced in a study of T-cell memory formation after mild COVID-19. One entry per CDR3 protein results from TCRdb running MiXCR on the 5' RACE reads. The repertoire holds 240,000 or so distinct CDR3 sequences, 8.5% to 9.5% seen once, with around 23% in the top ten. The specimen sequenced was PBMCs or a T cell subset sorted from them (not recorded which). Receptors were obtained from a man younger than 35 who had mild COVID-19 (a few samples of this study predate the infection). Cell type and time point are not known.

The chain carries TRBV6-5 and TRBJ1-3; D might be TRBD1 (5 bases). Looked up from germline, CDR1 is MNHEY and CDR2 is SVGAGI. V lost 1 base, J lost 0 bases, and 7 bases lay in between. This CDR3 region has 15 residues. This CDR3 is CASSYYGASGNTIYF. CDR3 nucleotides: TGTGCCAGCAGTTACTACGGGGCCTCTGGAAACACCATATATTTT.

Only a few counts were recorded for this clonotype. The V gene is TRBV6-2 or TRBV6-3, the J gene TRBJ2-1; D remains unclear. The germline CDR1 and CDR2 sequences are MNHEY and SVGEGT. The CDR3 is made up of 13 amino acids. Trimming left V 8 bases short and J 9 bases short, with 17 bases between. The CDR3 loop reads CASSSSGVSEQFF. CDR3 in DNA: TGTGCCAGCTCCTCCTCTGGGGTCAGTGAGCAGTTCTTC.

This chain connects TRBV20-1 to TRBJ2-7; 7 nucleotides agree with TRBD1. The germline gives CDR1 DFQATT, CDR2 SNEGSKA (reference sequence). Trimming removed 7 bases from V and 6 bases from J; junction bases left unmatched: 9. This CDR3 has 12 amino acids. CDR3 in amino acids: CSVPTQGSEQYV. Written as DNA, the CDR3 is TGCAGTGTTCCTACACAGGGGTCCGAGCAGTACGTC.

This sequence joins TRBV5-5 and TRBJ2-3; 14 bases align to TRBD2. Unmatched junction bases numbered 8, after V lost 3 bases and J lost 2 bases. This CDR3 region has 18 residues. The germline V gene has CDR1 SGHKS and CDR2 YYEKEE (reference sequence). CDR3 loop: CASSSKVTSGGVTDTQYF. The CDR3 nucleotides are TGTGCCAGCAGCTCTAAAGTGACTAGCGGGGGGGTCACAGATACGCAGTATTTT.

V is TRBV27 and J is TRBJ1-3; TRBD1 aligns across 7 bases. This CDR3 is built from 14 residues. V shed 9 bases, J shed 2 bases, and the junction held 7 bases outside the gene matches. Per germline, CDR1 MNHEY and CDR2 SMNVEV (reference sequence). The CDR3 sequence: CASKTGTAGNTIYF. In nucleotides, the CDR3 is TGTGCCAGTAAAACCGGGACAGCTGGAAACACCATATATTTT.

The rearrangement joins TRBV30 to TRBJ1-5; no clear D gene. The CDR3 is made up of 12 amino acids. The germline V gene has CDR1 GTSNPN and CDR2 SVGIG (reference sequence). The V end was cut by 4 bases, the J end by 3 bases, with 7 bases between. In nucleotides, the CDR3 is TGTGCCTGGACAAGGCCCAATCAGCCCCAGCATTTT. Translated: CAWTRPNQPQHF.

This clonotype occurred a few times. This chain connects TRBV4-1 to TRBJ1-2; TRBD1 is a possible D gene (5 bases). The CDR3 consists of 13 residues. V gave up 3 bases and J gave up 4 bases, with 9 bases separating them. From germline, CDR1 is MGHRA and CDR2 YSYEKL. The CDR3 spells CASSHPGGYGYTF. The CDR3 coding sequence is TGCGCCAGCAGCCACCCGGGGGGCTATGGCTACACCTTC.

This clonotype was recorded a few times. J is TRBJ1-1 and V is TRBV5-1, with no clear D. V lost 4 bases to trimming and J lost 1 base, with 11 bases between them. The CDR3 contains 14 residues. In germline, CDR1 is SGHRS, CDR2 YFSETQ. The CDR3 sequence: CASSRGGQNTEAFF. Here the CDR3 DNA reads TGCGCCAGCAGCCGAGGAGGGCAGAACACTGAAGCTTTCTTT.

This clonotype was seen many times. The chain joins TRBV7-7 to TRBJ2-5; TRBD2 matches 12 bases. Trimming removed 5 bases from V and 2 bases from J; junction bases left unmatched: 6. The V gene's germline CDR1 is SSHAT and CDR2 FNYEAQ (reference sequence). The CDR3 consists of 16 residues. The CDR3 DNA is TGTGCCAGCAGCAGGACTAGCGGGGCAAGGCAAGAGACCCAGTACTTC. It codes for CASSRTSGARQETQYF. Looking up the rest from reference TRBV7-7 and TRBJ2-5 gives the full variable domain: GAGVSQSPRYKVTKRGQDVTLRCDPISSHATLYWYQQALGQGPEFLTYFNYEAQPDKSGLPSDRFSAERPEGSISTLTIQRTEQRDSAMYRCASSRTSGARQETQYFGPGTRLLVL.

This chain joins TRBV4-1 and TRBJ2-6; D remains unclear. The CDR3 loop spans 16 amino acids. The V and J ends lost 1 base and 0 bases respectively, with 7 bases between them. Germline loops: CDR1 MGHRA, CDR2 YSYEKL. The CDR3 spells CASSQGFRSGANVLTF. The CDR3 DNA is TGCGCCAGCAGCCAAGGTTTCCGCTCTGGGGCCAACGTCCTGACTTTC.

The chain joins TRBV9 to TRBJ2-1; possible D gene TRBD2, 5 bases. Germline CDR1 is SGDLS and CDR2 is YYNGEE. The CDR3 is 14 amino acids. V was shortened by 4 bases and J by 4 bases, with 12 bases between the two germline ends. The CDR3 DNA is TGTGCCAGCAGCCGGAGAACTAGATACAATGAGCAGTTCTTC. Its protein product is CASSRRTRYNEQFF.

The chain combines TRBV12-3 or TRBV12-4 with TRBJ1-1, with TRBD1 matching 7 bases. The V gene end was trimmed by 6 bases and the J gene end by 3 bases; junction bases not matched to a gene: 10. CDR3 length: 15 amino acids. CDR3 loop: CASSYLDRPYTEAFF. The CDR3 DNA is TGTGCCAGCAGCTACCTGGACAGGCCTTACACTGAAGCTTTCTTT.

This clonotype was seen at least ten times. V usage is TRBV24-1 and J usage is TRBJ2-1, with D perhaps TRBD1 (6 bases). The V end was cut by 6 bases, the J end by 1 base, with 9 bases between. This CDR3 is 14 amino acids long. Germline loops: CDR1 KGHDR, CDR2 SFDVKD. The DNA of the CDR3 is TGTGCCACCAGTCGGGGACAATCCTACAATGAGCAGTTCTTC. Its translation is CATSRGQSYNEQFF.

This clonotype was detected many times. The chain couples TRBV10-3 to TRBJ1-1; D uncertain. Germline assignment: CDR1 ENHRY and CDR2 SYGVKD. The CDR3 extends over 11 amino acids. V dropped 4 bases and J dropped 5 bases, with 5 bases sitting between them. The CDR3 DNA sequence: TGTGCCATCAGTGCTGAAACTGAAGCTTTCTTT. This translates into CAISAETEAFF.

The chain uses TRBV10-3 and TRBJ2-2, with TRBD1 as a possible D gene (5 bases). CDR1 is ENHRY, CDR2 SYGVKD, per germline. The ends were cut back, 4 bases at V and 4 bases at J, with 10 bases in the middle. The length of the CDR3 is 14 residues. The CDR3 region is CAISADSGTGELFF. DNA of the CDR3: TGTGCCATCAGTGCCGACAGTGGCACCGGGGAGCTGTTTTTT.

The rearrangement joins TRBV7-2 to TRBJ1-2, with TRBD1 matching 10 bases. CDR1 and CDR2 from the germline V gene are SGHTA and FQGNSA. CDR3 size: 15 residues. With V trimmed by 4 bases and J by 6 bases, 8 bases remained unmatched. CDR3 DNA: TGTGCCAGCAGCTCTTGGACAGGGGGAAGTAATGGCTACACCTTC. It codes for CASSSWTGGSNGYTF.

This clonotype was detected ten times or more. The chain couples TRBV5-1 to TRBJ2-4, with D perhaps given as TRBD1 or TRBD2 (5 bases each). Trimming took off 2 bases at V and 6 bases at J, with 12 bases between the two ends. CDR1 and CDR2 from the germline V gene are SGHRS and YFSETQ. CDR3 length: 14 amino acids. The CDR3 region has the DNA TGCGCCAGCAGCTTCGGGGCGGAGAGAAACATTCAGTACTTC. Encoded protein: CASSFGAERNIQYF.

There are a few counts of this clonotype. The chain is built from TRBV11-2 and TRBJ2-7; 8 bases line up with TRBD1. Trimming cost V 5 bases and J 6 bases; bases outside gene matches: 3. The CDR3 spans 12 residues. The germline V gene has CDR1 SGHAT and CDR2 FQNNGV. CDR3 nucleotide sequence: TGTGCCAGCAGCCAAACAGGGGGCGAGCAGTACGTC. Its translation is CASSQTGGEQYV.

This clonotype was observed a few times. V and J are TRBV7-9 and TRBJ2-3; the match to TRBD2 covers 8 bases. V shed 0 bases and J 6 bases; nucleotides not matched to a gene: 14. There are 18 residues in the CDR3. CDR1 and CDR2 from the germline V gene are SEHNR and FQNEAQ (reference sequence). CDR3 DNA: TGTGCCAGCAGCTTAGCGCGATCTACGGGGGGGGCAGTGGATACGCAGTATTTT. This codes for CASSLARSTGGAVDTQYF.

This clonotype was seen at least ten times. V gene TRBV4-1 combines with J gene TRBJ1-5, with D uncertain. Per the germline V gene, CDR1 is MGHRA and CDR2 is YSYEKL. Trimming cost V 0 bases and J 2 bases, with 11 bases left between them. The CDR3 extends over 16 amino acids. CDR3 sequence reads: CASSQDGGFGNQPQHF. The CDR3, as DNA: TGCGCCAGCAGCCAAGATGGCGGGTTTGGCAATCAGCCCCAGCATTTT.

This clonotype was picked up many times. CDR3 amino acids: CASRGTWDSYEQYF. In DNA, the CDR3 is TGTGCCAGCCGGGGGACGTGGGACTCCTACGAGCAGTACTTC. The V gene is TRBV27, the J gene TRBJ2-7, with a tentative D call TRBD2 (6 bases). From germline, CDR1 is MNHEY and CDR2 SMNVEV (reference sequence). V lost 8 bases to trimming and J lost 0 bases, with 14 bases between them. The CDR3 runs 14 residues.

The V and J genes are TRBV12-3 or TRBV12-4 and TRBJ2-3, with D perhaps matching TRBD2 (5 bases). The CDR3 is 17 amino acids. Trimming left V 0 bases short and J 1 base short, with 14 bases between. CDR3 in amino acids: CASSLALGISGTDTQYF. The CDR3 DNA reads as TGTGCCAGCAGTTTAGCGCTCGGGATATCTGGCACAGATACGCAGTATTTT.

The V call is TRBV12-3 or TRBV12-4, the J call TRBJ1-4; D is uncertain. CDR3 length: 13 amino acids. Trimming shortened V by 3 bases and J by 14 bases, and 16 bases separated the two germline ends. CDR3 protein: CASSLGRLGGLFF. In nucleotides, the CDR3 is TGTGCCAGCAGTTTGGGCAGATTGGGAGGTCTGTTTTTT.

The chain recombines TRBV9 with TRBJ2-3; TRBD2 matches 9 bases. CDR1 SGDLS and CDR2 YYNGEE come from the germline V gene. The length of the CDR3 is 17 residues. Germline trimming cut 2 bases from V and 2 bases from J; bases unmatched to any gene: 9. CDR3 region: CASSVALQRGVTDTQYF. The CDR3 DNA reads TGTGCCAGCAGCGTCGCCCTGCAGCGGGGGGTCACAGATACGCAGTATTTT.

V gene TRBV7-9 combines with J gene TRBJ2-7; D gene uncertain. There are 12 residues in the CDR3. Trimming left V 0 bases short and J 5 bases short, with 5 bases between. The V gene's germline CDR1 is SEHNR and CDR2 FQNEAQ (reference sequence). Here the CDR3 reads CASSLALHEQYV. The CDR3 DNA sequence: TGTGCCAGCAGCTTAGCTCTCCACGAGCAGTACGTC.